This is a list of T cell receptor beta chains from one sample in a study of cytomegalovirus exposure and HLA in healthy donors. The table came from immunoSEQ multiplex PCR; TCRdb's copy has only in-frame clones and leaves some out. The sample yields 200,000 or so clones, about 80% seen once. The sequenced sample consisted of PBMCs. These TCRs come from a woman between 18 and 30 years old in good health and CMV-seropositive. Both conserved end residues are part of each CDR3. A D gene is named only where the DNA matches it firmly. Only some rows state a clone size, as once, few, many or a class for expanded clones.

V gene: TRBV5-6; D gene: -; clone size: -; J gene: TRBJ2-4; CDR3 DNA: TGTGCCAGCAGCGTTTTACTAGCCAAAAACATTCAGTACTTC; CDR3 protein: CASSVLLAKNIQYF
V gene: TRBV7-8; D gene: -; clone size: -; J gene: TRBJ2-5; CDR3 DNA: TGTGCCAGCAGCTCCTCCTTTCCAGGGGGGGAGACCCAGTACTTC; CDR3 protein: CASSSSFPGGETQYF
V gene: TRBV7-9; D gene: TRBD2; clone size: -; J gene: TRBJ2-2; CDR3 DNA: TGTGCCAACACTTGGGGACTAGTGACGGCCGGGGAGCTGTTTTTT; CDR3 protein: CANTWGLVTAGELFF
V gene: TRBV6-5; D gene: -; clone size: -; J gene: TRBJ2-5; CDR3 DNA: TGTGCCAGCAGCCCCGGGCAGGGGCAAGAGACCCAGTACTTC; CDR3 protein: CASSPGQGQETQYF
V gene: TRBV7-2; D gene: TRBD2; clone size: once; J gene: TRBJ2-1; CDR3 DNA: TGTGCCAGCAGCTCTACCGGACTAGCCGACAATGAGCAGTTCTTC; CDR3 protein: CASSSTGLADNEQFF
V gene: TRBV28; D gene: -; clone size: -; J gene: TRBJ1-6; CDR3 DNA: TGTGCCAGCAGGAGACAGGCCGTCCCCCTCCACTTT; CDR3 protein: CASRRQAVPLHF
V gene: TRBV18; D gene: -; clone size: -; J gene: TRBJ1-2; CDR3 DNA: TGTGCCAGCTCACCTTCCGGACAGCCCAACTATGGCTACACCTTC; CDR3 protein: CASSPSGQPNYGYTF
V gene: TRBV5-6; D gene: -; clone size: -; J gene: TRBJ1-2; CDR3 DNA: TGTGCCAGCAGCCGACGACAGGTGGACTATGGCTACACCTTC; CDR3 protein: CASSRRQVDYGYTF
V gene: TRBV15; D gene: -; clone size: -; J gene: TRBJ1-1; CDR3 DNA: TGTGCCACCAGCAGAGTCGGGAACACTGAAGCTTTCTTT; CDR3 protein: CATSRVGNTEAFF
V gene: TRBV7-9; D gene: -; clone size: -; J gene: TRBJ2-2; CDR3 DNA: TGTGCCAGCAGCCTTTCCACCGGGGAGCTGTTTTTT; CDR3 protein: CASSLSTGELFF
V gene: TRBV19; D gene: -; clone size: -; J gene: TRBJ1-5; CDR3 DNA: TGTGCCAGTAGTACCATCACGGGATATAATCAGCCCCAGCATTTT; CDR3 protein: CASSTITGYNQPQHF
V gene: TRBV28; D gene: -; clone size: -; J gene: TRBJ1-1; CDR3 DNA: TGTGCCAGCAGTTCGAGGGTAACTGAAGCTTTCTTT; CDR3 protein: CASSSRVTEAFF
V gene: TRBV4-1; D gene: -; clone size: -; J gene: TRBJ2-3; CDR3 DNA: TGCGCCAGCAGCCCCCGGGATACTGATACGCAGTATTTT; CDR3 protein: CASSPRDTDTQYF
V gene: TRBV10-3; D gene: TRBD1; clone size: -; J gene: TRBJ1-6; CDR3 DNA: TGTGCCATCAAACAGGGGGTGGGTAATTCACCCCTCCACTTT; CDR3 protein: CAIKQGVGNSPLHF
V gene: TRBV7-2; D gene: -; clone size: few; J gene: TRBJ1-5; CDR3 DNA: TGTGCCAGCAGCCTGAGGCAGTCCGGGCAGCCCCAGCATTTT; CDR3 protein: CASSLRQSGQPQHF
V gene: TRBV4-1; D gene: TRBD1; clone size: -; J gene: TRBJ2-1; CDR3 DNA: TGCGCCAGCAGCCTCCTTGGACAGGGTACAGATGAGCAGTTCTTC; CDR3 protein: CASSLLGQGTDEQFF
V gene: TRBV11-2; D gene: TRBD1; clone size: once; J gene: TRBJ1-4; CDR3 DNA: TGTGCCAGCAGTTCAAACAGGGGGCTAAATGAAAAACTGTTTTTT; CDR3 protein: CASSSNRGLNEKLFF
V gene: TRBV5-1; D gene: TRBD1; clone size: -; J gene: TRBJ2-1; CDR3 DNA: TGCGCCAGCAGCTTCCAAGGGACAGGGAGGCTGTCGGCATACAATGAGCAGTTCTTC; CDR3 protein: CASSFQGTGRLSAYNEQFF
V gene: TRBV28; D gene: TRBD1; clone size: -; J gene: TRBJ2-3; CDR3 DNA: TGTGCCAGCAGTTCTCGGACAGGGGGCGCAAGGGATACGCAGTATTTT; CDR3 protein: CASSSRTGGARDTQYF
V gene: TRBV19; D gene: TRBD1; clone size: -; J gene: TRBJ1-6; CDR3 DNA: TGTGCCAGTAGTATACCGGGACAGGGTAATTCACCCCTCCACTTT; CDR3 protein: CASSIPGQGNSPLHF
V gene: TRBV18; D gene: -; clone size: -; J gene: TRBJ1-6; CDR3 DNA: TGTGCCAGCTCACCGGAGCTGGGGAGATATTCACCCCTCCACTTT; CDR3 protein: CASSPELGRYSPLHF
V gene: TRBV19; D gene: -; clone size: few; J gene: TRBJ1-4; CDR3 DNA: TGTGCCACCTCGGGGCAGGGGCTAACCTCTTCCGAAAAACTGTTTTTT; CDR3 protein: CATSGQGLTSSEKLFF
V gene: TRBV21-1; D gene: -; clone size: -; J gene: TRBJ1-2; CDR3 DNA: TGTGCCAGCAGCAAAACCACCCGCGACAGGGAGATAGACGGCGGCTACACCTTC; CDR3 protein: CASSKTTRDREIDGGYTF
V gene: TRBV7-8; D gene: TRBD2; clone size: -; J gene: TRBJ2-1; CDR3 DNA: TGTGCCAGCAGCTTAGTGGGCGGGGGCTCCTACAATGAGCAGTTCTTC; CDR3 protein: CASSLVGGGSYNEQFF
V gene: TRBV27; D gene: TRBD1; clone size: -; J gene: TRBJ2-7; CDR3 DNA: TGTGCCAGCAGTCAAATCGGGACAGGGGCCTACGAGCAGTACTTC; CDR3 protein: CASSQIGTGAYEQYF
V gene: TRBV30; D gene: -; clone size: -; J gene: TRBJ1-1; CDR3 DNA: TGTGCCTGGAGTGTATCGGCAGGGGACACTGAAGCTTTCTTT; CDR3 protein: CAWSVSAGDTEAFF
V gene: TRBV2; D gene: TRBD1; clone size: -; J gene: TRBJ2-6; CDR3 DNA: TGTGCCAGCAGTGCAGGTGGACAGGGAAGTGCCAACGTCCTGACTTTC; CDR3 protein: CASSAGGQGSANVLTF
V gene: TRBV10-3; D gene: TRBD2; clone size: once; J gene: TRBJ2-2; CDR3 DNA: TGTGCCATCAAAATAAGCGGGGGGAACACCGGGGAGCTGTTTTTT; CDR3 protein: CAIKISGGNTGELFF
V gene: TRBV7-2; D gene: TRBD2; clone size: -; J gene: TRBJ2-7; CDR3 DNA: TGTGCCAGCAGCTTCCCCGGGGGGACCTACGAGCAGTACTTC; CDR3 protein: CASSFPGGTYEQYF
V gene: TRBV5-1; D gene: -; clone size: once; J gene: TRBJ2-5; CDR3 DNA: TGCGCCAGCAGCTCCCCTCAAGAGACCCAGTACTTC; CDR3 protein: CASSSPQETQYF
V gene: TRBV29-1; D gene: -; clone size: -; J gene: TRBJ2-2; CDR3 DNA: TGCAGCGTTGACGCGAACACCGGGGAGCTGTTTTTT; CDR3 protein: CSVDANTGELFF
V gene: TRBV7-6; D gene: TRBD2; clone size: once; J gene: TRBJ2-7; CDR3 DNA: TGTGCCAGCAGCTTATCGGGGGGGGGCGAGCAGTACTTC; CDR3 protein: CASSLSGGGEQYF
V gene: TRBV19; D gene: -; clone size: -; J gene: TRBJ2-1; CDR3 DNA: TGTGCCAGTACCACGGAACTTGGGGCTGAGCAGTTCTTC; CDR3 protein: CASTTELGAEQFF
V gene: TRBV7-6; D gene: -; clone size: -; J gene: TRBJ2-2; CDR3 DNA: TGTGCCAGCAGCACAGGGTACCGAAACACCGGGGAGCTGTTTTTT; CDR3 protein: CASSTGYRNTGELFF
V gene: TRBV4-3; D gene: -; clone size: -; J gene: TRBJ1-2; CDR3 DNA: TGCGCCAGCAGCCAAGTTCAGGGGAGCTATGGCTACACCTTC; CDR3 protein: CASSQVQGSYGYTF
V gene: TRBV2; D gene: -; clone size: few; J gene: TRBJ1-4; CDR3 DNA: TGTGCCAGCAGCGGAATAGGGCGGGGTGAAAAACTGTTTTTT; CDR3 protein: CASSGIGRGEKLFF
V gene: TRBV29-1; D gene: TRBD1; clone size: -; J gene: TRBJ1-2; CDR3 DNA: TGCAGCGTAGGGGACAGGTTAAGGGTATTCTATGGCTACACCTTC; CDR3 protein: CSVGDRLRVFYGYTF
V gene: TRBV5-4; D gene: -; clone size: -; J gene: TRBJ1-1; CDR3 DNA: TGTGCCAGCAGCTCAGGCCGGACTGAAGCTTTCTTT; CDR3 protein: CASSSGRTEAFF
V gene: TRBV27; D gene: TRBD2; clone size: -; J gene: TRBJ2-1; CDR3 DNA: TGTGCCAGCAGTTTGAGGGCGGGGGGGTACAATGAGCAGTTCTTC; CDR3 protein: CASSLRAGGYNEQFF
V gene: TRBV27; D gene: -; clone size: -; J gene: TRBJ1-6; CDR3 DNA: TGTGCCGGTGAGAGGGCAGGGGTAGGATCACCCCTCCACTTT; CDR3 protein: CAGERAGVGSPLHF